The 25 T cell receptor beta chains presented below share a single source sample, sequenced in a study of shared clonotypes between healthy human individuals. The assay was immunoSEQ multiplex PCR, and TCRdb's table has in-frame clones only and misses some. Of about 2.2 million clones in the sample, approximately 92% are singletons; the top ten hold 1.5% to 2%. Terminally differentiated effector memory CD45RA+ cells were left out of the naive CD8 fraction, which was CD45RO-negative and positively selected for CCR7. The sample consisted of naive CD8+ T cells from PBMCs. The origin of the receptors is a man aged 18 to 29 in good health. Some clones in this sample may be carry-over from other donors' samples.

V and J are TRBV7-9 and TRBJ2-2, with 9 bases fitting TRBD1. CDR1 is SEHNR and CDR2 is FQNEAQ in the germline V gene (reference sequence). J gave up 1 base and V 8 bases, and 2 bases lay outside the gene matches. The CDR3 sequence is 14 residues long. CDR3 nucleotides: TGTGCCAGCCTGGGACAGGGGAACACCGGGGAGCTGTTTTTT. Translating it yields CASLGQGNTGELFF.

This sequence joins TRBV19 and TRBJ1-5; the match to TRBD1 covers 9 bases. Per the germline V gene, CDR1 is LNHDA and CDR2 is SQIVND (reference sequence). The J segment lost 7 bases and the V segment lost 3 bases, leaving 7 bases of the junction unmatched. The CDR3 has 15 amino acids. The CDR3 DNA reads as TGTGCCAGTAGTATGACCGGGACAGGGACCCAGCCCCAGCATTTT. This sequence encodes CASSMTGTGTQPQHF.

V usage is TRBV18 and J usage is TRBJ2-3; D unclear. Germline CDR1 and CDR2: KGHSH and LQKENI. The CDR3 sequence is 16 residues long. The V gene lost 0 bases and the J gene lost 0 bases, with 10 bases spanning the gap. CDR3 sequence reads: CASSPPYDDSTDTQYF. Here the CDR3 DNA reads TGTGCCAGCTCACCACCGTACGATGATAGCACAGATACGCAGTATTTT.

V usage is TRBV10-1 and J usage is TRBJ2-3; perhaps TRBD1 as D (6 bases). CDR1 is WNHNN and CDR2 is SYGVQD in the germline V gene (reference sequence). The V end was cut by 5 bases, the J end by 1 base, with 13 bases between. This CDR3 is 15 amino acids long. The CDR3 loop is CASSHRDTGTDTQYF. The DNA of the CDR3 is TGCGCCAGCAGTCACCGGGACACAGGCACAGATACGCAGTATTTT.

Only one count was recorded for this clone. The rearrangement links TRBV2 to TRBJ2-7; maybe TRBD1 (5 bases). The CDR3 has 12 amino acids. The V gene lost 8 bases and the J gene lost 4 bases, with 12 bases spanning the gap. Per the germline V gene, CDR1 is SNHLY and CDR2 is FYNNEI. This CDR3 reads CASRVTGYEQYF. DNA for the CDR3: TGTGCCAGCCGGGTTACAGGTTACGAGCAGTACTTC.

The rearrangement uses TRBV18 and TRBJ1-3, with 7 bases identical to TRBD1. CDR3 length: 15 amino acids. CDR1 and CDR2 (germline): KGHSH, LQKENI. V dropped 3 bases and J dropped 3; count of bases not matched to a gene: 5. The CDR3 region is CASSPDRAGGNTIYF. CDR3 bases: TGTGCCAGCTCACCTGACAGGGCGGGTGGAAACACCATATATTTT.

The rearrangement uses TRBV7-2 and TRBJ2-7, with 7 bases that match TRBD2. Per the germline V gene, CDR1 is SGHTA and CDR2 is FQGNSA. The CDR3 consists of 13 residues. J gave up 7 bases and V 6 bases, and 9 bases lay outside the gene matches. The CDR3 coding sequence is TGTGCCAGCAGGGAGCGGGACTACAGGGAGCAGTACTTC. Its protein product is CASRERDYREQYF.

V gene TRBV21-1 combines with J gene TRBJ2-7; TRBD2 is taken as the D call from the table, unchecked against the DNA. TRBV21-1 is listed as a pseudogene. The CDR3 is made up of 15 amino acids. The CDR3 protein is CAIRALAGSGFQQYF. The CDR3 coding sequence is TGTGCCATACGAGCGTTAGCGGGCTCCGGGTTCCAGCAGTACTTC.

The chain links TRBV14 to TRBJ1-4, with D unresolved. CDR3 length: 13 residues. Trimming left V 1 base short and J 8 bases short, with 8 bases between. Germline CDR1 and CDR2: SGHDN and FVKESK. The CDR3 reads CASSQVGGEKLFF. The CDR3 nucleotides read TGTGCCAGCAGCCAAGTGGGCGGCGAAAAACTGTTTTTT.

This sequence joins TRBV2 and TRBJ2-1; 8 positions agree with TRBD1. Germline V gene data show CDR1 as SNHLY and CDR2 as FYNNEI. J was trimmed by 9 bases and V by 3 bases; bases with no gene match: 4. CDR3 length: 13 residues. CDR3 loop: CASSDWTGSEQFF. For the CDR3, the DNA is TGTGCCAGCAGTGACTGGACAGGGAGTGAGCAGTTCTTC.

The J gene is TRBJ1-5, the V gene TRBV19, with D maybe TRBD1 (5 bases). Germline V CDR1 and CDR2: LNHDA, SQIVND (reference sequence). The germline V and J ends were trimmed by 7 bases and 1 base, with 20 bases remaining between them. The CDR3 runs 17 residues. The CDR3 is CASTTTGTPASNQPQHF. The CDR3 region has the DNA TGTGCCAGTACGACCACCGGGACCCCGGCGAGCAATCAGCCCCAGCATTTT.

The rearrangement joins TRBV4-1 to TRBJ1-3; D is perhaps TRBD1 (5 bases). Trimming left V 2 bases short and J 2 bases short, with 19 bases between. Germline loops: CDR1 MGHRA, CDR2 YSYEKL. The CDR3 is 18 amino acids. CDR3 bases: TGCGCCAGCAGCCAAAATTTCGCAGGGCTTTATACTGGAAACACCATATATTTT. Its protein is CASSQNFAGLYTGNTIYF.

The chain joins TRBV19 to TRBJ1-3; D gene unclear. CDR1 and CDR2 from the germline V gene are LNHDA and SQIVND (reference sequence). This CDR3 is built from 15 residues. V was pared by 6 bases and J by 0 bases, with 12 bases between. CDR3 sequence: CASSVGILSGNTIYF. The CDR3 DNA follows: TGTGCCAGTAGCGTCGGGATCCTCTCTGGAAACACCATATATTTT.

This clone was seen only a few times. The chain links TRBV7-6 to TRBJ1-2; 7 positions match TRBD1. The CDR3 totals 14 residues. V lost 5 bases and J lost 6; bases outside the gene matches: 9. Per germline, CDR1 SGHVS and CDR2 FNYEAQ. The DNA for the CDR3 is TGTGCCAGCAGCCCGGGGAGACAGGGAGATGGCTACACCTTC. This gives the protein CASSPGRQGDGYTF.

The chain employs TRBV11-2 and TRBJ1-5; D not certain. Germline CDR1 is SGHAT and CDR2 is FQNNGV. The CDR3 runs to 12 residues. V lost 5 bases and J lost 3, with 5 bases in between. The CDR3 bases are TGTGCCAGCAGCATGTACAATCAGCCCCAGCATTTT. This encodes CASSMYNQPQHF.

A remark on this clone: Other DNA sequences within the sample encode an identical CDR3. The chain recombines TRBV5-5 with TRBJ2-7; TRBD1 agrees at 8 bases. The CDR3 is made up of 14 amino acids. V lost 1 base, J lost 3 bases, and 3 bases stayed unmatched. Germline V gene sequence: CDR1 SGHKS, CDR2 YYEKEE (reference sequence). Here the CDR3 reads CASSLSRGHYEQYF. The CDR3 coding sequence is TGTGCCAGCAGCTTGTCCAGGGGGCACTACGAGCAGTACTTC.

The chain uses TRBV27 and TRBJ1-1, with TRBD1 as a possible D gene (5 bases). Germline lookup yields CDR1 MNHEY and CDR2 SMNVEV (reference sequence). This CDR3 region has 12 residues. V lost 6 bases, J lost 3 bases, and 8 bases lay in between. CDR3 coding DNA: TGTGCCAGCAGGGGAGGGGACACTGAAGCTTTCTTT. Its translation is CASRGGDTEAFF.

Details on this clone: Different DNA sequences within this sample yield the same CDR3. The chain is built from TRBV7-9 and TRBJ1-5; weak D call: TRBD1 (5 bases). The germline V gene encodes CDR1 SEHNR and CDR2 FQNEAQ (reference sequence). Trimming took off 1 base at V and 4 bases at J, with 8 bases between the two ends. This CDR3 spans 14 amino acids. CDR3 sequence: CASSLGGVNQPQHF. For the CDR3, the DNA is TGTGCCAGCAGCTTAGGGGGGGTAAATCAGCCCCAGCATTTT.

The chain combines TRBV5-4 with TRBJ2-7; 9 bases match TRBD1. The CDR3 length is 15 residues. Germline lookup yields CDR1 SGHNT and CDR2 YYREEE (reference sequence). V lost 6 bases and J lost 6; bases outside the gene matches: 13. The CDR3: CASKMRGQGPGEQYF. CDR3 DNA: TGTGCCAGCAAGATGCGGGGACAGGGACCTGGCGAGCAGTACTTC.

The chain combines TRBV19 with TRBJ2-2; D call uncertain. The CDR3 length is 16 residues. Germline V gives CDR1 LNHDA, CDR2 SQIVND (reference sequence). V lost 9 bases, J lost 1 base, and 18 bases lay in between. CDR3 bases: TGTGCCAGCCATCTGGGTACGAGGCGGAACACCGGGGAGCTGTTTTTT. Protein sequence: CASHLGTRRNTGELFF.

This chain uses TRBV9 with TRBJ2-5; D possibly corresponds to TRBD1 (5 bases). Germline lookup yields CDR1 SGDLS and CDR2 YYNGEE. V was shortened by 0 bases and J by 2 bases, with 11 bases between the two germline ends. The CDR3 loop spans 15 amino acids. As DNA, the CDR3 is TGTGCCAGCAGCGTAGCTACCAGGGCTCAAGAGACCCAGTACTTC. Translation: CASSVATRAQETQYF.

The chain has TRBV25-1 and TRBJ1-6, with D uncertain. Germline V gene data show CDR1 as MGHDK and CDR2 as SYGVNS. The CDR3 consists of 14 residues. The V gene lost 4 bases and the J gene lost 8 bases, with 12 bases spanning the gap. The CDR3 region has the DNA TGTGCCAGCAGTGCCCCGGGTCAATATTCACCCCTCCACTTT. It translates to CASSAPGQYSPLHF. Full variable domain (missing parts from reference TRBV25-1 and TRBJ1-6): EADIYQTPRYLVIGTGKKITLECSQTMGHDKMYWYQQDPGMELHLIHYSYGVNSTEKGDLSSESTVSRIRTEHFPLTLESARPSHTSQYLCASSAPGQYSPLHFGNGTRLTVT.

The V call is TRBV7-9, the J call TRBJ2-6; D is possibly TRBD1 (5 bases). This CDR3 comprises 16 residues. Germline assignment: CDR1 SEHNR and CDR2 FQNEAQ (reference sequence). Trimming took off 6 bases at V and 1 base at J, with 13 bases between the two ends. The CDR3: CASSFSGASGANVLTF. The CDR3 DNA is TGTGCCAGCAGTTTCTCTGGGGCTTCTGGGGCCAACGTCCTGACTTTC.

J is TRBJ2-7 and V is TRBV2, with D unclear. The CDR3 loop spans 16 amino acids. Germline CDR1 and CDR2: SNHLY and FYNNEI. Trimming left V 0 bases short and J 2 bases short, with 14 bases between. CDR3: CASSEADTSATYEQYF. The CDR3 DNA is TGTGCCAGCAGTGAAGCAGACACCTCCGCGACCTACGAGCAGTACTTC.

The genes are TRBV28 and TRBJ2-2, with 7 bases identical to TRBD1. CDR3 length: 14 amino acids. Germline CDR1 reads MDHEN; CDR2 reads SYDVKM. The junction had 5 bases not matched to a gene; V was cut back by 6 bases and J by 4 bases. CDR3 sequence reads: CASRPGQPTGELFF. CDR3 DNA sequence: TGTGCCAGCAGGCCGGGACAGCCCACCGGGGAGCTGTTTTTT.